This T cell receptor (beta chain) comes out of a study of CD8 T cells in Susac syndrome. The multiple sclerosis controls were treatment-naive patients, and their relapsing-remitting disease was stable or active. Negative isolation yielded CD4+ and CD8+ T cells, and FACS enriched TEMRA cells. There are 17 residues in the CDR3. The germline CDR1 and CDR2 sequences are MGHRA and YSYEKL. Between the trimmed V and J ends, which lost 4 bases and 0 bases, there was a span of 17 bases. Reverse transcription of 0.5 to 1 ug RNA was performed with random hexamers. An immunoSEQ multiplex PCR amplified TCR beta CDR3 over 54 Vbeta and 13 Jbeta. TCRdb passed the immunoSEQ multiplex PCR reads through MiXCR, listing each CDR3 protein once. This table has 100,000 to 150,000 distinct CDR3 sequences, roughly 80% appearing once.

The sequenced material came from CD8+ T cells from PBMCs. The origin of this receptor is a human donor with multiple sclerosis. The rearrangement joins TRBV4-1 to TRBJ2-3; D may be TRBD1 (6 bases). CDR3 sequence reads: CASSPGQKPTSTDTQYF. CDR3 bases: TGCGCCAGCAGCCCCGGACAGAAGCCGACTAGCACAGATACGCAGTATTTT.